The 9 T cell receptor beta chains below come from one sample, sequenced in a study of cytomegalovirus exposure and HLA in healthy donors. A multiplex PCR was run with 60 Vbeta primers and 13 Jbeta primers. Clones were read by immunoSEQ multiplex PCR, and TCRdb kept only the in-frame ones, dropping some. This sample carries fewer than 110,000 clones, with about 3% going to the ten biggest clones. Sequences were obtained from PBMCs. All receptors come from a man aged 35-49 years in good health and CMV-seronegative.

V gene TRBV6-6 combines with J gene TRBJ1-1, with 7 bases matching TRBD1. Germline lookup yields CDR1 MNHNY and CDR2 SVGAGI (reference sequence). The trim removed 4 bases at V and 5 bases at J, leaving 7 bases unmatched. The CDR3 runs to 14 residues. CDR3 loop: CASSSQTGRTEAFF. CDR3 in DNA: TGTGCCAGCAGTTCCCAGACAGGGAGAACTGAAGCTTTCTTT.

The V gene is TRBV11-2, the J gene TRBJ2-7; a weak D match, TRBD1 (6 bases). This CDR3 comprises 15 residues. Trimming removed 3 bases from V and 0 bases from J, with 12 bases in between. The germline V gene encodes CDR1 SGHAT and CDR2 FQNNGV. CDR3 region: CASSLNRASSYEQYF. The CDR3 DNA reads TGTGCCAGCAGCTTGAACAGGGCAAGCTCCTACGAGCAGTACTTC.

The chain carries TRBV9 and TRBJ2-3; D remains ambiguous. The germline V gene has CDR1 SGDLS and CDR2 YYNGEE. The V end was cut by 4 bases, the J end by 2 bases, with 5 bases between. The CDR3 extends over 12 amino acids. CDR3 in DNA: TGTGCCAGCAGCCCCTACACAGATACGCAGTATTTT. Its translation: CASSPYTDTQYF.

The chain couples TRBV5-1 to TRBJ1-4; D perhaps matches TRBD1 (5 bases). Germline CDR1 reads SGHRS; CDR2 reads YFSETQ. Trimming removed 4 bases at V and 5 bases at J, with 12 bases between. The CDR3 runs to 14 residues. The CDR3 sequence is CASSPGHGNEKLFF. Written as DNA, the CDR3 is TGCGCCAGCAGCCCTGGACACGGGAATGAAAAACTGTTTTTT.

The rearrangement links TRBV30 to TRBJ1-1, with D hard to call. Per germline, CDR1 GTSNPN and CDR2 SVGIG (reference sequence). V was cut by 4 bases and J by 7 bases, with 10 bases left in between. The CDR3 is 11 residues long. The CDR3: CAWTGRIEAFF. For the CDR3, the DNA is TGTGCCTGGACCGGCAGGATTGAAGCTTTCTTT.

This chain joins TRBV28 and TRBJ2-1; 10 positions match TRBD2. The germline V gene encodes CDR1 MDHEN and CDR2 SYDVKM. The CDR3 covers 15 residues. J lost 6 bases, V lost 5 bases, and 7 bases had no gene match. As DNA, the CDR3 is TGTGCCAGCAGTGCCAGCGGGAGGGCCCCCAATGAGCAGTTCTTC. Protein product: CASSASGRAPNEQFF. The full variable domain, its missing parts supplied by reference TRBV28 and TRBJ2-1, is DVKVTQSSRYLVKRTGEKVFLECVQDMDHENMFWYRQDPGLGLRLIYFSYDVKMKEKGDIPEGYSVSREKKERFSLILESASTNQTSMYLCASSASGRAPNEQFFGPGTRLTVL.

CDR3 in DNA: TGCGCCAGCAGCTTGGGACTAGCCAACCAAGAGACCCAGTACTTC. This gives the protein CASSLGLANQETQYF. This rearrangement joins TRBV5-1 to TRBJ2-5; 7 bases agree with TRBD2. V was clipped by 0 bases and J by 0 bases; unmatched bases: 2. Germline loops: CDR1 SGHRS, CDR2 YFSETQ. This CDR3 is built from 15 residues.

J is TRBJ2-5 and V is TRBV15, with D maybe TRBD2 (8 bases). The DNA end favors TRBJ2-7, so the J call may be wrong. Germline CDR1 reads LNHNV; CDR2 reads YYDKDF (reference sequence). CDR3 length equals 15 residues. CDR3 region: CATSPGTAGEYEQYF. The CDR3 DNA sequence: TGTGCCACCTCCCCTGGGACAGCGGGGGAGTACGAGCAGTACTTC.

The genes are TRBV19 and TRBJ2-3; 12 nucleotides match TRBD2. The CDR3 length is 16 residues. CDR1 and CDR2 from the germline V gene are LNHDA and SQIVND (reference sequence). Trimming at V came to 3 bases and at J to 4 bases, leaving 5 bases not matched to a gene. The CDR3 spells CASSILLAGGADTQYF. In DNA form, the CDR3 reads TGTGCCAGTAGTATTCTCCTAGCGGGGGGGGCAGATACGCAGTATTTT.